Sequencing of this TCR beta chain was carried out in a study of blood T cell repertoires in COVID-19. Assay used: immunoSEQ multiplex PCR; TCRdb lists only in-frame clones, some missing. Of about 73,000 clones listed, approximately 83% were seen once; the top ten hold more than 2.5%. The sequenced material came from peripheral blood. This receptor was identified in a man older than 75 with active or convalescent COVID-19.

The CDR3 loop is CASGGLATNTGELFF. CDR3 DNA sequence: TGTGCCAGCGGCGGACTAGCGACGAACACCGGGGAGCTGTTTTTT. This rearrangement joins TRBV5-4 to TRBJ2-2, with 9 nucleotides matching TRBD2. The CDR3 contains 15 residues. Germline V lookup: CDR1 SGHNT, CDR2 YYREEE (reference sequence). Losses at the gene ends were 7 bases for V and 0 bases for J; bases not matched to a gene: 4.